This T cell receptor beta chain is from a study of OX40 agonist ivuxolimab in advanced cancers. The germline V gene has CDR1 SQVTM and CDR2 ANQGSEA. This CDR3 contains 13 residues. J was trimmed by 2 bases and V by 6 bases; bases with no gene match: 5. TCRdb's table, derived via immunoSEQ multiplex PCR, lists solely in-frame clones and lacks some. The top ten clones hold about 0.7% of a sample with 75,000 to 100,000 clones, 85% to 95% of them seen once. Sequenced here: CD4+ or CD8+ T cells sorted from blood, sampled in a trial of the OX40 agonist ivuxolimab. This sequence was found in an adult with an advanced solid tumor such as melanoma, head and neck, liver or kidney cancer. The chain carries TRBV29-1 and TRBJ2-5; 8 bases fit TRBD1. CDR3 sequence (DNA): TGCAGCGTCCGACACAGGGGGCAAGAGACCCAGTACTTC. Residues: CSVRHRGQETQYF.